This TCR beta chain comes out of a study of blood T cell repertoires in COVID-19. As for the study in general: Samples of COVID-19 (acute and convalescent) were obtained from the United States, Italy and Spain.

Only one count was recorded for this clone. The repertoire was sequenced with immunoSEQ multiplex PCR; TCRdb's copy has only in-frame clones and lacks some. The sample holds around 310,000 clones, over 75% seen once. Among Cohort 3 donors, those recovered had two negative PCRs, clearance, or symptom resolution. The germline CDR1 and CDR2 sequences are SQVTM and ANQGSEA. Trimming shortened V by 6 bases and J by 2 bases, and 25 bases separated the two germline ends. The CDR3 covers 18 residues. Sequencing input: PBMCs or T cells enriched from blood (not recorded which). The source of this sequence is a woman aged 35 to 49 who had recovered from COVID-19. This rearrangement joins TRBV29-1 to TRBJ1-4, with D possibly TRBD1 on 6 matching bases. In DNA form, the CDR3 reads TGCAGCGTCCGTGGGGAGGGAACAGGGATCTTGACTAATGAAAAACTGTTTTTT. As protein: CSVRGEGTGILTNEKLFF.